This T cell receptor (beta chain) was profiled in a study of T cells of healthy individuals. TCRdb re-derived calls from the 5' RACE reads in MiXCR, one entry per CDR3 protein. Of some 69,000 distinct CDR3 sequences detected, roughly 15% appear once; the ten largest clones hold about 4.7%. The CDR3 covers 12 residues. The trim removed 4 bases at V and 5 bases at J, leaving 1 base unmatched. Germline CDR1 MGHRA, CDR2 YSYEKL. This clonotype was observed at least ten times. The source is a human donor in good health. This chain uses TRBV4-1 with TRBJ2-7; the match to TRBD1 covers 8 bases. In DNA, the CDR3 is TGCGCCAGCAGCCGGACAGGGAACGAGCAGTACTTC. Translated: CASSRTGNEQYF.